This TCR beta chain is from a study of blood T cell repertoires in COVID-19. Looking at the study overall: Sites in the United States, Italy and Spain provided acute and convalescent COVID-19 samples. T cells, B-cell-depleted T cells, or PBMCs supplied cDNA or gDNA.

Authors' data handling: Estimates of nucleated cell counts were drawn from the amplification of reference gene primers. Libraries were prepared by immunoSEQ multiplex PCR; TCRdb keeps only in-frame clonotypes and omits some of them. The V and J calls and clone size are taken from that table; D and trimming were inferred from the DNA. The data show 150,000 to 200,000 clones, with about four fifths seen just once and more than 9.5% held by the top ten. CDR1 LNHDA and CDR2 SQIVND come from the germline V gene (reference sequence). V dropped 6 bases and J dropped 3; count of bases not matched to a gene: 7. This CDR3 comprises 15 residues.

The chain uses TRBV19 and TRBJ2-3; 9 bases match TRBD2. Sample: peripheral blood. The receptor was isolated from a man between 60 and 75 years old with active or convalescent COVID-19. The DNA for the CDR3 is TGTGCCAGTAGCCGCGGGGGGGTAGGGACAGATACGCAGTATTTT. It encodes CASSRGGVGTDTQYF.